This TCR beta chain was sequenced in a study of neurological immune-mediated disorders. Between the trimmed V and J ends, which lost 0 bases and 4 bases, there was a span of 6 bases. The CDR3 has 13 amino acids. Germline lookup yields CDR1 ENHRY and CDR2 SYGVKD. By frequency in the sample, this clonotype is medium-sized. Its antigen is not identified. The cDNA was generated through 5'RACE incorporating 10-nucleotide random UMIs. A single record per CDR3 protein comes from TCRdb applying MiXCR to the 5' RACE reads. The table records about 14,000 distinct CDR3 sequences, 6.5% to 8% of them present only once. Study observations and caveats: No sharing of CDR3 amino acid sequences was observed among expanded clones across subjects, suggesting private repertoires in all groups. HTLV-1-associated myelopathy displayed the greatest TCR clonal expansion, and multiple sclerosis exhibited the smallest, lower than that of healthy controls.

The specimen sequenced was CD8+ T cells from blood. V gene TRBV10-3 combines with J gene TRBJ1-1, with D unresolved. This sequence originates from a woman between 40 and 50 years old in good health. CDR3 loop: CAISESEATEAFF. The CDR3 region has the DNA TGTGCCATCAGTGAGTCTGAAGCCACTGAAGCTTTCTTT.